This T cell receptor beta chain was observed in a study of T cells in Graves' hyperthyroidism and ophthalmopathy. A remark on this clonotype: Its target is not known.

General study points: Before onset, ophthalmopathy was predicted by the model a median approximately 6.6 months earlier.

From germline, CDR1 is DFQATT and CDR2 SNEGSKA (reference sequence). Trimming took off 6 bases at V and 4 bases at J, with 17 bases between the two ends. The CDR3 contains 14 residues. TCR beta CDR3 regions were amplified from RNA. The HTBI primer set was used in a first-round RT-PCR of the TCR CDR3. TCRdb reprocessed the multiplex PCR reads with MiXCR, giving one entry per CDR3 protein. The sample lists 600,000 to 850,000 distinct CDR3 sequences; around 19% were seen once. Clinical symptoms, serum thyroxine, TRAb, thyroid ultrasound and orbital computed tomography established diagnosis. Sequenced: blood. The chain links TRBV20-1 to TRBJ2-3; tentatively, D is TRBD2 (6 bases). This receptor was taken from a woman between 50 and 59 years old with Graves' hyperthyroidism that later progressed to Graves' ophthalmopathy. CDR3 nucleotide sequence: TGCAGTGCCCCGAACGGCGGGGCTTCAGATACGCAGTATTTT. This translates into CSAPNGGASDTQYF.